Listed here is a single T cell receptor beta chain. Its specificity is unknown. This entry belongs to a study of cytomegalovirus exposure and HLA in healthy donors. The study's findings and limits: Most CMV-associated TCR beta chains appeared HLA-restricted in a later analysis.

The study ran its PCR with 60 Vbeta and 13 Jbeta primers. Sequencing used immunoSEQ multiplex PCR; TCRdb keeps in-frame clones, though not all of them. The sample includes about 120,000 clones, roughly 72% seen only once; the top ten take roughly 4.2%. This CDR3 contains 14 residues. V lost 8 bases to trimming and J lost 3 bases; unmatched junction nucleotides: 7. Germline V CDR1 and CDR2: MNHNY, SVGAGI (reference sequence). This TCR was recovered from a woman aged 40 to 50 in good health and CMV-seropositive. The chain couples TRBV6-6 to TRBJ2-1, with 7 bases matching TRBD2. The specimen was PBMCs. This CDR3 reads CASLRDYLYNEQFF. The DNA of the CDR3 is TGTGCCAGCTTGAGGGACTACCTCTACAATGAGCAGTTCTTC.